This T cell receptor beta chain is drawn from a study of cytomegalovirus exposure and HLA in healthy donors. The study's findings and limits: Listed as cytomegalovirus-associated were about 160 TCR beta chains.

CDR3 size: 16 residues. Germline V gives CDR1 LNHNV, CDR2 YYDKDF (reference sequence). Trimming removed 1 base at V and 0 bases at J, with 7 bases between. As for this clone: Its antigen is unidentified.

Assay: immunoSEQ multiplex PCR; the TCRdb copy retains only in-frame clones and omits some. Here the sample spans 76,000 or so clones, around 94% being singletons. The TCR comes from a young woman in good health and CMV-seronegative. The sample was PBMCs. V is TRBV15 and J is TRBJ2-6; D is undetermined. DNA for the CDR3: TGTGCCACCAGCAGAGTGCTCGGCTCTGGGGCCAACGTCCTGACTTTC. It specifies CATSRVLGSGANVLTF.